What follows are 19 T cell receptor beta chains derived from one specimen sequenced in a study of CD8 T cells in Susac syndrome. RNA, at roughly 0.45 to 1 ug, was reverse transcribed with random hexamers. TCRdb independently ran MiXCR on the immunoSEQ multiplex PCR reads; one entry per CDR3 protein. The sample holds 150,000 to 200,000 distinct CDR3 sequences; over 85% are singletons and the top ten take around 0.13%. The sequenced sample consisted of CD4+ T cells from PBMCs. The receptors originated from a human donor in good health.

This chain links TRBV29-1 with TRBJ2-3; tentatively, D is TRBD1 or TRBD2 (5 bases each). The CDR3 spans 15 residues. V lost 3 bases, J lost 1 base, and 14 bases lay in between. From germline, CDR1 is SQVTM and CDR2 ANQGSEA. The CDR3: CSVEGDSGRTDTQYF. CDR3 nucleotide sequence: TGCAGCGTTGAGGGAGACAGCGGACGCACAGATACGCAGTATTTT.

This clonotype was observed a single time. This sequence joins TRBV20-1 and TRBJ1-2; 9 bases are a match to TRBD1. The ends lost 3 bases at V and 5 bases at J; junction bases unmatched: 7. The V gene's germline CDR1 is DFQATT and CDR2 SNEGSKA (reference sequence). This CDR3 has 14 residues. The CDR3: CSARKDRGSYGYTF. CDR3 DNA sequence: TGCAGTGCTAGGAAGGACAGGGGATCTTATGGCTACACCTTC.

This chain uses TRBV5-4 with TRBJ2-3, with TRBD2 identical over 9 bases. CDR1 is SGHNT and CDR2 is YYREEE in the germline V gene (reference sequence). Trimming at V came to 5 bases and at J to 4 bases, leaving 5 bases not matched to a gene. This CDR3 spans 14 amino acids. The DNA for the CDR3 is TGTGCCAGCAGGGGCGGGGGGGCAGCAGATACGCAGTATTTT. It encodes CASRGGGAADTQYF.

The chain carries TRBV4-2 and TRBJ2-3; perhaps TRBD1 as D (5 bases). Trimming removed 1 base from V and 2 bases from J, with 7 bases in between. The CDR3 has 14 amino acids. Germline V gene data show CDR1 as LGHNA and CDR2 as YNFKEQ. CDR3 residues: CASSQVTDTDTQYF. The CDR3 bases are TGTGCCAGCAGCCAAGTGACAGACACAGATACGCAGTATTTT.

The CDR3 loop reads CASSLAAGVPGGTEAFF. The CDR3 DNA is TGTGCCAGCAGCTTGGCAGCGGGGGTACCGGGAGGCACTGAAGCTTTCTTT. The chain carries TRBV5-6 and TRBJ1-1, with D perhaps TRBD1 (5 bases). CDR1 and CDR2 (germline): SGHDT, YYEEEE. Trimming removed 0 bases from V and 4 bases from J, with 19 bases in between. This CDR3 contains 17 residues.

The J gene is TRBJ1-5, the V gene TRBV6-5; D is possibly TRBD1 (5 bases). Germline CDR1 and CDR2: MNHEY and SVGAGI. Trimming stripped 2 bases from V and 2 bases from J, with 10 bases between. This CDR3 is built from 15 residues. This chain's CDR3 is CASSYGREGNQPQHF. The CDR3, as DNA: TGTGCCAGCAGTTACGGCAGGGAGGGCAATCAGCCCCAGCATTTT.

The chain is built from TRBV7-9 and TRBJ2-7; TRBD2 agrees at 7 bases. Germline CDR1 reads SEHNR; CDR2 reads FQNEAQ (reference sequence). The CDR3 consists of 15 residues. J lost 2 bases, V lost 2 bases, and 6 bases had no gene match. CDR3 protein: CASSLSGRGTYEQYF. The DNA of the CDR3 is TGTGCCAGCAGCTTATCGGGGCGGGGGACCTACGAGCAGTACTTC. Looking up the rest from reference TRBV7-9 and TRBJ2-7 gives the full variable domain: DTGVSQNPRHKITKRGQNVTFRCDPISEHNRLYWYRQTLGQGPEFLTYFQNEAQLEKSRLLSDRFSAERPKGSFSTLEIQRTEQGDSAMYLCASSLSGRGTYEQYFGPGTRLTVT.

The CDR3 here is CASSQDWRAGNEQYF. DNA for the CDR3: TGTGCCAGCAGCCAAGATTGGAGGGCCGGGAACGAGCAGTACTTC. The rearrangement links TRBV4-2 to TRBJ2-7, with D possibly TRBD2 on 6 matching bases. From germline, CDR1 is LGHNA and CDR2 YNFKEQ. This CDR3 has 15 residues. Trimming took 0 bases from V and 5 from J, leaving 14 bases between them.

CDR3 sequence reads: CASSPTEGHIGEKLFF. The CDR3 coding sequence is TGTGCCAGCAGCCCAACAGAAGGGCATATTGGTGAAAAACTGTTTTTT. This chain uses TRBV3-1 with TRBJ1-4; D is undetermined. Germline V gene sequence: CDR1 LGHDT, CDR2 YNNKEL (reference sequence). This CDR3 has 16 amino acids. Trimming took off 4 bases at V and 7 bases at J, with 19 bases between the two ends.

The V call is TRBV7-2, the J call TRBJ2-5, with D hard to call. The germline gives CDR1 SGHTA, CDR2 FQGNSA. CDR3 length: 13 residues. V gave up 8 bases and J gave up 2 bases, with 12 bases separating them. CDR3 in DNA: TGTGCCAGCGCCCCTGTGTATCAAGAGACCCAGTACTTC. Translated: CASAPVYQETQYF.

The genes are TRBV12-3 or TRBV12-4 and TRBJ1-5; tentatively, D is TRBD1 (5 bases). CDR3 size: 13 residues. Trimming cost V 5 bases and J 6 bases, with 11 bases left between them. DNA for the CDR3: TGTGCCAGCAGTGCAGGGTGGGGTCAGCCCCAGCATTTT. Translating gives CASSAGWGQPQHF.

This chain uses TRBV6-2 or TRBV6-3 with TRBJ2-1; no definite D call. CDR1 MNHEY and CDR2 SVGEGT come from the germline V gene. This CDR3 is 14 amino acids long. V lost 7 bases to trimming and J lost 0 bases, with 10 bases between them. CDR3 sequence (DNA): TGTGCCAGCACCGGTATTAGCTCCTACAATGAGCAGTTCTTC. This sequence encodes CASTGISSYNEQFF.

This chain connects TRBV20-1 to TRBJ2-3, with D unclear. Germline CDR1 DFQATT, CDR2 SNEGSKA (reference sequence). The length of the CDR3 is 11 residues. With 3 bases removed from V and 6 bases from J, the gap between germline ends came to 7 bases. The CDR3 DNA reads as TGCAGTGCTAGCTACGGGGATACGCAGTATTTT. It yields the protein CSASYGDTQYF.

The chain joins TRBV4-1 to TRBJ1-1; D may be TRBD1 (6 bases). This CDR3 is built from 14 residues. The germline gives CDR1 MGHRA, CDR2 YSYEKL. The germline V and J ends were trimmed by 3 bases and 1 base, with 9 bases remaining between them. The CDR3 DNA reads TGCGCCAGCAGCCAGGCGGACAGGAACACTGAAGCTTTCTTT. As protein: CASSQADRNTEAFF.

The chain links TRBV20-1 to TRBJ2-5; a weak D match, TRBD1 (5 bases). The CDR3 is made up of 12 amino acids. The germline V gene encodes CDR1 DFQATT and CDR2 SNEGSKA (reference sequence). V lost 6 bases, J lost 5 bases, and 13 bases lay in between. Here the CDR3 reads CSAFDSRETQYF. For the CDR3, the DNA is TGCAGTGCCTTTGACAGTCGGGAGACCCAGTACTTC.

V is TRBV2 and J is TRBJ1-1, with D hard to call. CDR1 and CDR2 from the germline V gene are SNHLY and FYNNEI. CDR3 size: 13 residues. V dropped 6 bases and J dropped 0 bases, with 8 bases sitting between them. CDR3 region: CASSYSMNTEAFF. The CDR3 DNA reads TGTGCCAGCAGCTACAGTATGAACACTGAAGCTTTCTTT. Based on the CDR3 plus reference TRBV2 and TRBJ1-1, the full variable domain is EPEVTQTPSHQVTQMGQEVILRCVPISNHLYFYWYRQILGQKVEFLVSFYNNEISEKSEIFDDQFSVERPDGSNFTLKIRSTKLEDSAMYFCASSYSMNTEAFFGQGTRLTVV.

This chain connects TRBV20-1 to TRBJ1-3; 7 nucleotides line up with TRBD1. The J segment lost 2 bases and the V segment lost 3 bases, leaving 4 bases of the junction unmatched. The germline V gene has CDR1 DFQATT and CDR2 SNEGSKA (reference sequence). The CDR3 length is 14 residues. Here the CDR3 reads CSASLQGPGNTIYF. In DNA form, the CDR3 reads TGCAGTGCTAGTCTACAGGGGCCTGGAAACACCATATATTTT.

J is TRBJ2-5 and V is TRBV20-1; the D call may be TRBD1 or TRBD2 (5 bases each). Germline-derived CDR1 and CDR2 are DFQATT and SNEGSKA (reference sequence). CDR3 length: 13 amino acids. V was cut by 3 bases and J by 5 bases, with 13 bases left in between. The CDR3 DNA sequence: TGCAGTGCTAGGATCAGGGAGATCGAGACCCAGTACTTC. Protein product: CSARIREIETQYF.

V gene TRBV6-5 combines with J gene TRBJ2-7; D could derive from TRBD1 or TRBD2 (5 bases each). V lost 5 bases and J lost 0, with 11 bases in between. The CDR3 is 14 residues long. Germline lookup yields CDR1 MNHEY and CDR2 SVGAGI. The CDR3 reads CASSPEGYSYEQYF. CDR3 in DNA: TGTGCCAGCAGTCCTGAGGGGTACTCCTACGAGCAGTACTTC.